A single sample is the source of the 20 T cell receptor beta chains below, sequenced in a study of cytotoxic CD8 clonotypes in ibrutinib-treated CLL. The repertoire was sequenced with immunoSEQ multiplex PCR; TCRdb's copy has only in-frame clones and lacks some. The sample comprises over 8,500 clones, around three quarters of which are singletons, and roughly a sixth rests with the top ten. This specimen was PBMCs, taken at disease progression, from a patient treated with ibrutinib. The source of these receptors is a human donor with chronic lymphocytic leukemia.

The chain uses TRBV2 and TRBJ2-7; TRBD1 agrees at 9 bases. The CDR3 is made up of 15 amino acids. Trimming at V came to 3 bases and at J to 3 bases, leaving 6 bases not matched to a gene. The germline gives CDR1 SNHLY, CDR2 FYNNEI. The DNA for the CDR3 is TGTGCCAGCAGTGAGGACAGGGGAATGGTCTACGAGCAGTACTTC. Protein sequence: CASSEDRGMVYEQYF. Full variable domain (missing parts from reference TRBV2 and TRBJ2-7): EPEVTQTPSHQVTQMGQEVILRCVPISNHLYFYWYRQILGQKVEFLVSFYNNEISEKSEIFDDQFSVERPDGSNFTLKIRSTKLEDSAMYFCASSEDRGMVYEQYFGPGTRLTVT.

The chain uses TRBV7-9 and TRBJ1-1; D might be TRBD1 (6 bases). The germline V and J ends were trimmed by 7 bases and 3 bases, with 15 bases remaining between them. Germline V gene sequence: CDR1 SEHNR, CDR2 FQNEAQ (reference sequence). This CDR3 spans 14 amino acids. CDR3 amino acids: CASKGGPWYTEAFF. The CDR3 nucleotides read TGTGCCAGCAAGGGGGGGCCGTGGTACACTGAAGCTTTCTTT.

This chain uses TRBV5-1 with TRBJ2-3, with 7 bases fitting TRBD2. The V and J ends lost 4 bases and 4 bases, in that order; junction bases with no gene match: 12. This CDR3 comprises 16 residues. In germline, CDR1 is SGHRS, CDR2 YFSETQ. CDR3 in DNA: TGCGCCAGCAGCCCTGATGGGAGGGCCTTGGCAGATACGCAGTATTTT. Amino acids: CASSPDGRALADTQYF.

This chain joins TRBV10-3 and TRBJ2-2; D may correspond to TRBD1 or TRBD2 (5 bases each). The CDR3 is 15 amino acids. Germline V lookup: CDR1 ENHRY, CDR2 SYGVKD. Trimming removed 10 bases from V and 4 bases from J, with 19 bases in between. CDR3 in DNA: TGTGCCACCAAGGGGTCAGCGGCGGGCACCGGGGAGCTGTTTTTT. Residues: CATKGSAAGTGELFF.

This clone was recorded a few times. The chain uses TRBV27 and TRBJ2-1; D could derive from TRBD1 or TRBD2 (5 bases each). CDR3 size: 15 residues. Germline V gene sequence: CDR1 MNHEY, CDR2 SMNVEV (reference sequence). The ends were cut back, 2 bases at V and 7 bases at J, with 15 bases in the middle. DNA of the CDR3: TGTGCCAGCAGTTTAAAGGCTGGGGGAAAGAATGAGCAGTTCTTC. It is translated as CASSLKAGGKNEQFF.

The rearrangement uses TRBV28 and TRBJ2-5; 8 bases match TRBD1. V was pared by 7 bases and J by 5 bases, with 3 bases of the junction left unmatched. Germline loops: CDR1 MDHEN, CDR2 SYDVKM. This CDR3 has 12 residues. DNA of the CDR3: TGTGCCAGCAAGACAGGGGTCGAGACCCAGTACTTC. Translation gives CASKTGVETQYF.

This clone was observed a few times. The genes are TRBV2 and TRBJ2-2; 7 bases line up with TRBD2. This CDR3 is 16 amino acids long. Germline trimming cut 6 bases from V and 7 bases from J; bases unmatched to any gene: 14. Per the germline V gene, CDR1 is SNHLY and CDR2 is FYNNEI. CDR3 sequence: CASSQTSFIDHGELFF. The DNA for the CDR3 is TGTGCCAGCAGCCAGACTAGCTTCATTGATCACGGGGAGCTGTTTTTT.

This chain joins TRBV7-2 and TRBJ1-5; 7 nucleotides line up with TRBD1. Germline values: CDR1 SGHTA, CDR2 FQGNSA. J lost 6 bases, V lost 5 bases, and 13 bases had no gene match. The length of the CDR3 is 16 residues. The CDR3 bases are TGTGCCAGCAGCCCCCGCCCGGCAGGGGGATCTCAGCCCCAGCATTTT. It yields the protein CASSPRPAGGSQPQHF.

The genes are TRBV7-8 and TRBJ2-3; no reliable D call. The CDR3 runs to 12 residues. V was clipped by 1 base and J by 7 bases, with 6 bases between them. Germline CDR1 is SGHVS and CDR2 is FQNEAQ. CDR3 nucleotide sequence: TGTGCCAGCAGCTTAGTTACCTATACGCAGTATTTT. It translates to CASSLVTYTQYF.

The chain combines TRBV10-3 with TRBJ2-3; D may match TRBD1 or TRBD2 (5 bases each). The CDR3 spans 16 residues. V shed 1 base and J shed 9 bases, with 20 bases lying between them. Germline CDR1 is ENHRY and CDR2 is SYGVKD. This chain's CDR3 is CAISEFGGDGAGTQYF. The DNA for the CDR3 is TGTGCCATCAGTGAGTTCGGAGGCGACGGGGCCGGGACGCAGTATTTT.

The DNA of the CDR3 is TGTGCCAGCACGAGGGGGCACGGTCAGCCCCAGCATTTT. Translation: CASTRGHGQPQHF. V gene TRBV19 combines with J gene TRBJ1-5; 7 nucleotides match TRBD1. This CDR3 has 13 amino acids. Germline values: CDR1 LNHDA, CDR2 SQIVND (reference sequence). V gave up 9 bases and J gave up 6 bases; unmatched junction bases: 8.

This sequence joins TRBV7-2 and TRBJ1-3; possibly TRBD1 for D (6 bases). V was pared by 2 bases and J by 0 bases, with 17 bases between. The germline V gene encodes CDR1 SGHTA and CDR2 FQGNSA. The CDR3 spans 18 residues. The CDR3 nucleotides read TGTGCCAGCAGCTTATATGTCGGGGGACACCGCTCTGGAAACACCATATATTTT. It encodes CASSLYVGGHRSGNTIYF.

The V call is TRBV6-1, the J call TRBJ2-3; TRBD2 matches at 9 bases. Trimming at V came to 5 bases and at J to 0 bases, leaving 3 bases not matched to a gene. This CDR3 contains 15 residues. Germline assignment: CDR1 MNHNS and CDR2 SASEGT. The CDR3 bases are TGTGCCAGCAGTATAGCGGGAGTAAGCACAGATACGCAGTATTTT. It encodes CASSIAGVSTDTQYF.

V is TRBV30 and J is TRBJ2-3; D gene uncertain. Trimming took off 2 bases at V and 2 bases at J, with 8 bases between the two ends. Germline CDR1 is GTSNPN and CDR2 is SVGIG (reference sequence). The CDR3 consists of 13 residues. This CDR3 reads CAWSSVLTDTQYF. CDR3 sequence (DNA): TGTGCCTGGAGTAGCGTGCTCACAGATACGCAGTATTTT.

The table lists this clone with a count of one. Mismatch with germline at one junction end may stem from a read error. This sequence joins TRBV7-9 and TRBJ1-5; D unresolved. Germline CDR1 SEHNR, CDR2 FQNEAQ (reference sequence). The CDR3 has 14 residues. The CDR3 DNA reads as TGTGCTAGCACGCCAGACCGTAGCAATCAGCCCCAGCATTTT. This codes for CASTPDRSNQPQHF.

The V and J genes are TRBV7-2 and TRBJ1-2; D unclear. The V end lost 5 bases, the J end lost 8 bases, and 9 bases lay between the germline ends. The germline CDR1 and CDR2 sequences are SGHTA and FQGNSA. The CDR3 covers 11 residues. The CDR3 DNA reads TGTGCCAGCAGCGAGACGCGAGGCTACACCTTC. This codes for CASSETRGYTF.

V usage is TRBV4-1 and J usage is TRBJ2-1; 8 bases are shared with TRBD1. J lost 1 base, V lost 6 bases, and 5 bases had no gene match. Germline V gene data show CDR1 as MGHRA and CDR2 as YSYEKL. CDR3 length: 15 amino acids. The CDR3 nucleotides read TGCGCCAGCAGACCTACAGGGGGGTCCTACAATGAGCAGTTCTTC. It yields the protein CASRPTGGSYNEQFF.

This chain's CDR3 is CASSFHATNEKLFF. DNA of the CDR3: TGCGCCAGCAGCTTTCATGCAACTAATGAAAAACTGTTTTTT. The chain combines TRBV5-1 with TRBJ1-4; D unclear. Germline values: CDR1 SGHRS, CDR2 YFSETQ. The V and J ends lost 2 bases and 0 bases respectively, with 5 bases between them. CDR3 length: 14 residues. The full variable domain, in which reference TRBV5-1 and TRBJ1-4 provide the parts outside the CDR3, is KAGVTQTPRYLIKTRGQQVTLSCSPISGHRSVSWYQQTPGQGLQFLFEYFSETQRNKGNFPGRFSGRQFSNSRSEMNVSTLELGDSALYLCASSFHATNEKLFFGSGTQLSVL.

This clone was counted a single time. This chain connects TRBV11-1 to TRBJ2-7, with a possible D match to TRBD1 (5 bases). From germline, CDR1 is SGHAT and CDR2 FQDESV (reference sequence). Deletions cut 5 bases from V and 0 bases from J, with 11 bases between. This CDR3 is built from 14 residues. The chain's CDR3 is CASSHRQYSYEQYF. The CDR3 nucleotides are TGTGCCAGCAGCCACAGACAGTACTCCTACGAGCAGTACTTC.

The chain uses TRBV5-1 and TRBJ1-2; D not certain. In germline, CDR1 is SGHRS, CDR2 YFSETQ. The CDR3 totals 16 residues. Trimming cost V 0 bases and J 0 bases, with 12 bases left between them. The DNA for the CDR3 is TGCGCCAGCAGCTTGGCCGAGGGCGGAGCTAACTATGGCTACACCTTC. Protein sequence: CASSLAEGGANYGYTF.